This T cell receptor (beta chain) is drawn from a study of blood T cells in healthy people across ages. Germline CDR1 and CDR2: SGHVS and FQNEAQ. Losses at the gene ends were 4 bases for V and 7 bases for J; bases not matched to a gene: 7. CDR3 length: 15 residues. This clonotype was observed a handful of times. Isolation yielded PBMCs, at least 7 million per sample, in every case. Alongside a J-beta primer mix, a sample-barcoded 5' primer served in a second PCR lasting roughly 6 to 11 cycles. Each cDNA was tagged by a template-switch adaptor containing 12 random nucleotides. TCRdb recomputed calls from the 5' RACE reads with MiXCR, one row per CDR3 protein. The sample records about 970,000 distinct CDR3 sequences, roughly half being singletons.

The chain has TRBV7-8 and TRBJ1-6, with TRBD1 matching over 7 bases. Sequencing input: blood. This TCR derives from a woman in her fifties or sixties in good health. Written as DNA, the CDR3 is TGTGCCAGCAGCTCCAACAGGGGCGGAAATTCACCCCTCCACTTT. This sequence encodes CASSSNRGGNSPLHF.